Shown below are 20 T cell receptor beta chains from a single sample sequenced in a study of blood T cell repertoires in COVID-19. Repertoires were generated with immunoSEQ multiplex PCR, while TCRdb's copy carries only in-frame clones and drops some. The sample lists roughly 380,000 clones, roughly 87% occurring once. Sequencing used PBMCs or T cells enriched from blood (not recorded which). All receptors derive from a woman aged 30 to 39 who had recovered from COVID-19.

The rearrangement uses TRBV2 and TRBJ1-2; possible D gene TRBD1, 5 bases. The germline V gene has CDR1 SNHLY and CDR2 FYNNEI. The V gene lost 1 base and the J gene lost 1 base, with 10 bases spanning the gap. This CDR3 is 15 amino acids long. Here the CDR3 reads CASSEGTKNNYGYTF. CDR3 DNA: TGTGCCAGCAGTGAAGGGACAAAAAATAACTATGGCTACACCTTC.

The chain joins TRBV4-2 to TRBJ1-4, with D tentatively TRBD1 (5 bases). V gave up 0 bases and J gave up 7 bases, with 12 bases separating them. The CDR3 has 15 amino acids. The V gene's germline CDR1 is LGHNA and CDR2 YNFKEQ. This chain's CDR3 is CASSQDLGPVEKLFF. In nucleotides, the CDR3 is TGTGCCAGCAGCCAAGATTTGGGGCCTGTTGAAAAACTGTTTTTT.

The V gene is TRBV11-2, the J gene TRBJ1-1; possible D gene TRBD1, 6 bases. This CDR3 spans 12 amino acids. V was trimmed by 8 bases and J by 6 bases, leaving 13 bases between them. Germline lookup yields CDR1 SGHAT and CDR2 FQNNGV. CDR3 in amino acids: CASGRQDSEAFF. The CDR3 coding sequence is TGTGCCAGCGGCCGACAGGACTCTGAAGCTTTCTTT.

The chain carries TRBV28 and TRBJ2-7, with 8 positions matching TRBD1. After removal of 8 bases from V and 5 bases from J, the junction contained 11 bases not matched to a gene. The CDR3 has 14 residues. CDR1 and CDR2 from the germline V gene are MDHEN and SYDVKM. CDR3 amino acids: CASLSRQGAHEQYF. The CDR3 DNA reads TGTGCCAGCTTATCACGGCAGGGGGCCCACGAGCAGTACTTC.

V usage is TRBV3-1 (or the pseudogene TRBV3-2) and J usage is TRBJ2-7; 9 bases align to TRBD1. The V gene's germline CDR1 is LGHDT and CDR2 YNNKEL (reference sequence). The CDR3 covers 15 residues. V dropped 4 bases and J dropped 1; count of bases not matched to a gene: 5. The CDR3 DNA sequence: TGTGCCAGCAGCCTAAAAGGACAGGGGTCCTACGAGCAGTACTTC. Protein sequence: CASSLKGQGSYEQYF.

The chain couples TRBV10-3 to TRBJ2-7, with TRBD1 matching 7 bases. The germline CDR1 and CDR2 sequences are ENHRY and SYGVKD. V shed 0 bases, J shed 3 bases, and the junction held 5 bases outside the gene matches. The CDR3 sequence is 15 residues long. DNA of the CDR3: TGTGCCATCAGTGAGTCAGGGACAGTAAACTACGAGCAGTACTTC. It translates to CAISESGTVNYEQYF.

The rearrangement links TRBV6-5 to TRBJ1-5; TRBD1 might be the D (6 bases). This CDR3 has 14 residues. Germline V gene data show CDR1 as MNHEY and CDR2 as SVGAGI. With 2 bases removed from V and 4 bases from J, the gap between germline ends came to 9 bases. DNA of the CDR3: TGTGCCAGCAGTTACGTTCAGGGGAATCAGCCCCAGCATTTT. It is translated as CASSYVQGNQPQHF.

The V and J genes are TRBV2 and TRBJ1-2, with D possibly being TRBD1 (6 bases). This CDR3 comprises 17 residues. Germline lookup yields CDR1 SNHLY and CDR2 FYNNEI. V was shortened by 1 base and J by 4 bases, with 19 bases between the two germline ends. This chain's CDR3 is CASSEEGGSRLFYGYTF. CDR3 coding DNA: TGTGCCAGCAGTGAAGAAGGGGGTAGTCGGCTCTTCTATGGCTACACCTTC.

The CDR3 region has the DNA TGTGCCAGCAGCGCCGGACAGGGGGATTCACCCCTCCACTTT. This codes for CASSAGQGDSPLHF. The chain links TRBV9 to TRBJ1-6; 10 nucleotides align to TRBD1. CDR1 and CDR2 (germline): SGDLS, YYNGEE. Trimming took 3 bases from V and 8 from J; bases not matched to a gene: 2. This CDR3 has 14 amino acids.

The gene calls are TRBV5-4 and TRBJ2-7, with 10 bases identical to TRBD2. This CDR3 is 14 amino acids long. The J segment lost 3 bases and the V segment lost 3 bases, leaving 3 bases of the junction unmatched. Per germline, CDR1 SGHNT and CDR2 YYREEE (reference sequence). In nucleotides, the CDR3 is TGTGCCAGCAGCTCTACTAGCGGGATCTACGAGCAGTACTTC. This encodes CASSSTSGIYEQYF.

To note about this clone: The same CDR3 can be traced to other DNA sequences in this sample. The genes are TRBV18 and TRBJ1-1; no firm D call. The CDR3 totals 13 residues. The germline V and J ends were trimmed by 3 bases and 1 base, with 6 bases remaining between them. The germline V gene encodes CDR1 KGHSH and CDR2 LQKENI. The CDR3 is CASSPGQNTEAFF. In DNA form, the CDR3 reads TGTGCCAGCTCACCCGGTCAGAACACTGAAGCTTTCTTT. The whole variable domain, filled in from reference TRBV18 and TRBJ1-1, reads NAGVMQNPRHLVRRRGQEARLRCSPMKGHSHVYWYRQLPEEGLKFMVYLQKENIIDESGMPKERFSAEFPKEGPSILRIQQVVRGDSAAYFCASSPGQNTEAFFGQGTRLTVV.

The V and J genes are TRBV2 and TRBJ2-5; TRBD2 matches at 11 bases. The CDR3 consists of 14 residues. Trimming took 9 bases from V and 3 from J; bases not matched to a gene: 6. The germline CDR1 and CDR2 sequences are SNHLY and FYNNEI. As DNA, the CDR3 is TGTGCCAGACAGGGGACTAGCGGAGAAGAGACCCAGTACTTC. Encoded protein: CARQGTSGEETQYF.

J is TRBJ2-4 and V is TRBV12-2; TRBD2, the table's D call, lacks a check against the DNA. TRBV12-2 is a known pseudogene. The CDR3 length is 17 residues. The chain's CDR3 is CASRSSNHILAKNIQYF. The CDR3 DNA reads TGTGCAAGTCGCTCGTCGAACCATATACTAGCCAAAAACATTCAGTACTTC.

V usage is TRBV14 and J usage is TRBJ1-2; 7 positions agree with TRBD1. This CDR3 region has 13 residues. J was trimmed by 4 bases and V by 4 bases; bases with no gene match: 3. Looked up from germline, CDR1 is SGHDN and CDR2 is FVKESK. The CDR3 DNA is TGTGCCAGCAGCCCGGGACAGACCTATGGCTACACCTTC. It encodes CASSPGQTYGYTF.

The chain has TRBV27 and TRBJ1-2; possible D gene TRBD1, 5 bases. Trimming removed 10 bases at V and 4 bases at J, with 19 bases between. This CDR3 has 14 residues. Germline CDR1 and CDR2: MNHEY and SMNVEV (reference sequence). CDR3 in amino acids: CATHPRGGGYGYTF. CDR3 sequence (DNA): TGTGCCACTCACCCGAGGGGCGGGGGCTATGGCTACACCTTC.

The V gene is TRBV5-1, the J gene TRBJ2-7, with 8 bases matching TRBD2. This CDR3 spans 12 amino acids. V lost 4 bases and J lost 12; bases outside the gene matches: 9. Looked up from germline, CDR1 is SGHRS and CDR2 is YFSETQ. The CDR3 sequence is CASSMDGGEPYF. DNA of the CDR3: TGCGCCAGCAGCATGGACGGGGGGGAACCGTACTTC.

CDR3 bases: TGTGCCACCAGTGATGGGACAGGAGTGACCGGGGAGCTGTTTTTT. This translates into CATSDGTGVTGELFF. The chain couples TRBV24-1 to TRBJ2-2; 8 bases are a match to TRBD1. Germline CDR1 KGHDR, CDR2 SFDVKD. Germline trimming cut 3 bases from V and 5 bases from J; bases unmatched to any gene: 4. The CDR3 is made up of 15 amino acids.

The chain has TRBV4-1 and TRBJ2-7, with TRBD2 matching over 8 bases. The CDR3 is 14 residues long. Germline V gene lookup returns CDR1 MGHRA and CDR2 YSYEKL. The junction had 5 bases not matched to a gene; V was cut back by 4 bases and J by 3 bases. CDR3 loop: CASSLAGTSYEQYF. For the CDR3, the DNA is TGCGCCAGCAGCCTAGCGGGGACAAGCTACGAGCAGTACTTC.

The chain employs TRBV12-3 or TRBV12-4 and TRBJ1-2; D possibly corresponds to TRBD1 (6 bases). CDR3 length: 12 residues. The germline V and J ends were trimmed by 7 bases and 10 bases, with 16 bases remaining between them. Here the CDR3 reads CASTPQGMHYTF. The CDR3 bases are TGTGCCAGCACCCCCCAGGGGATGCACTACACCTTC.

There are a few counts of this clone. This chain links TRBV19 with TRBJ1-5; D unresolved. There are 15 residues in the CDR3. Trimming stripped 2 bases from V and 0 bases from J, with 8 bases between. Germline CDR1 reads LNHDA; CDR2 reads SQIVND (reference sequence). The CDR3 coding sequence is TGTGCCAGTAGTATAACAGCTACTAGCAATCAGCCCCAGCATTTT. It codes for CASSITATSNQPQHF. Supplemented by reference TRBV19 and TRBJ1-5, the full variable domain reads DGGITQSPKYLFRKEGQNVTLSCEQNLNHDAMYWYRQDPGQGLRLIYYSQIVNDFQKGDIAEGYSVSREKKESFPLTVTSAQKNPTAFYLCASSITATSNQPQHFGDGTRLSIL.